Below, 21 T cell receptor beta chains from the same sample are listed, as sequenced in a study of T cell repertoires in cytomegalovirus infection. The antigens these receptors bind are not known. One entry per CDR3 protein results from TCRdb running MiXCR on the reads. Among about 890,000 distinct CDR3 sequences listed, roughly 30% were seen once. The sequencing used cultured CD8+ T cells from PBMCs, collected from culture after CMV antigen stimulation. These receptors were obtained from a human donor in good health (CMV status not recorded). Some clones in this sample may be carry-over from other donors' samples.

In this sample, this clonotype turned up a few times. The chain uses TRBV6-2 or TRBV6-3 and TRBJ2-1; D gene uncertain. Germline CDR1 MNHEY, CDR2 SVGEGT. This CDR3 contains 12 residues. V lost 0 bases, J lost 12 bases, and 9 bases lay in between. The CDR3 here is CASSYSNWGQFF. CDR3 nucleotides: TGTGCCAGCAGTTACTCGAACTGGGGGCAGTTCTTC.

The table lists this clonotype with many counts. The V call is TRBV20-1, the J call TRBJ1-4; D is unclear. Trimming removed 0 bases at V and 0 bases at J, with 11 bases between. This CDR3 comprises 16 residues. Germline values: CDR1 DFQATT, CDR2 SNEGSKA (reference sequence). The DNA of the CDR3 is TGCAGTGCTAGAGATTGGGCAGTTGCAACTAATGAAAAACTGTTTTTT. Amino acid sequence: CSARDWAVATNEKLFF.

V gene TRBV4-1 combines with J gene TRBJ1-1; no reliable D call. Trimming stripped 0 bases from V and 3 bases from J, with 14 bases between. The CDR3 is 16 residues long. The V gene's germline CDR1 is MGHRA and CDR2 YSYEKL. The CDR3 bases are TGCGCCAGCAGCCAAGAGGGAGGGTATCTGGACACTGAAGCTTTCTTT. This sequence encodes CASSQEGGYLDTEAFF.

V is TRBV6-2 or TRBV6-3 and J is TRBJ1-5; D gene unclear. V was cut by 2 bases and J by 0 bases, with 11 bases left in between. The germline CDR1 and CDR2 sequences are MNHEY and SVGEGT. The CDR3 covers 16 residues. The CDR3 is CASSYRGGVSNQPQHF. In DNA form, the CDR3 reads TGTGCCAGCAGTTACCGAGGAGGAGTTAGCAATCAGCCCCAGCATTTT.

Comments on this clonotype: The junction shows a germline mismatch at one end, possibly a read error. V and J are TRBV7-3 and TRBJ2-7; tentatively, D is TRBD1 (6 bases). Germline CDR1 SGHTA, CDR2 FQGTGA. The CDR3 runs to 15 residues. In DNA form, the CDR3 reads TGTGTCAGCAGCGCAACAGGGCAAAGCTCCTACGAGCAGTACTTC. It yields the protein CVSSATGQSSYEQYF.

The sample holds many counts of this clonotype. The rearrangement uses TRBV7-6 and TRBJ2-1, with 8 positions matching TRBD1. V trimming: 10 bases; J trimming: 0 bases; junction bases outside the gene matches: 11. CDR1 SGHVS and CDR2 FNYEAQ come from the germline V gene. The CDR3 contains 16 residues. The CDR3 DNA reads TGTGCCACATCGGGGGACAGGCGGAGCTCCTACAATGAGCAGTTCTTC. This sequence encodes CATSGDRRSSYNEQFF.

This clonotype was counted only a few times. The rearrangement joins TRBV25-1 to TRBJ2-3; D call uncertain. The CDR3 has 16 residues. V was shortened by 3 bases and J by 5 bases, with 18 bases between the two germline ends. Germline V CDR1 and CDR2: MGHDK, SYGVNS. CDR3 sequence: CASSDIVETVRDTQYF. CDR3 sequence (DNA): TGTGCCAGCAGTGATATTGTAGAGACTGTTCGAGATACGCAGTATTTT.

The chain has TRBV5-1 and TRBJ2-1, with 14 bases that match TRBD2. The CDR3 loop spans 15 amino acids. Germline trimming cut 3 bases from V and 7 bases from J; bases unmatched to any gene: 3. Germline loops: CDR1 SGHRS, CDR2 YFSETQ. The CDR3, as DNA: TGCGCCAGCAGCTGGGGGACTAGCGGGGGTAATGAGCAGTTCTTC. Translation gives CASSWGTSGGNEQFF. The full variable domain, with the rest looked up from reference TRBV5-1 and TRBJ2-1, is KAGVTQTPRYLIKTRGQQVTLSCSPISGHRSVSWYQQTPGQGLQFLFEYFSETQRNKGNFPGRFSGRQFSNSRSEMNVSTLELGDSALYLCASSWGTSGGNEQFFGPGTRLTVL.

The rearrangement uses TRBV15 and TRBJ1-2; 8 bases map to TRBD1. V trimming: 4 bases; J trimming: 3 bases; junction bases outside the gene matches: 13. The CDR3 covers 17 residues. Germline loops: CDR1 LNHNV, CDR2 YYDKDF (reference sequence). This CDR3 is CATSILYEGTGYYGYTF. The DNA for the CDR3 is TGTGCCACCAGCATTCTTTACGAGGGGACAGGATACTATGGCTACACCTTC.

The genes are TRBV3-1 and TRBJ2-1; the match to TRBD2 covers 10 bases. The CDR3 is 16 amino acids. Trimming at V came to 3 bases and at J to 4 bases, leaving 6 bases not matched to a gene. Germline V gene lookup returns CDR1 LGHDT and CDR2 YNNKEL (reference sequence). Here the CDR3 reads CASSQPGLAPYNEQFF. CDR3 coding DNA: TGTGCCAGCAGCCAGCCGGGACTAGCGCCTTACAATGAGCAGTTCTTC.

The chain links TRBV6-6 to TRBJ1-2; D gene uncertain. The CDR3 spans 13 residues. The germline gives CDR1 MNHNY, CDR2 SVGAGI (reference sequence). Trimming removed 7 bases from V and 4 bases from J, with 13 bases in between. The CDR3, as DNA: TGTGCCAGCACCCAGACAAGCCTCTATGGCTACACCTTC. Protein: CASTQTSLYGYTF.

CDR3 nucleotides: TGTGCCATCAGCCGCGACAGGGGCGATGGCTACACCTTC. The encoded protein is CAISRDRGDGYTF. The chain has TRBV10-3 and TRBJ1-2, with 8 nucleotides matching TRBD1. The trim removed 6 bases at V and 6 bases at J, leaving 6 bases unmatched. The germline CDR1 and CDR2 sequences are ENHRY and SYGVKD. The CDR3 spans 13 residues.

The J gene is TRBJ1-2, the V gene TRBV7-9; 12 bases map to TRBD1. Germline trimming cut 6 bases from V and 3 bases from J; bases unmatched to any gene: 8. Germline CDR1 reads SEHNR; CDR2 reads FQNEAQ (reference sequence). The CDR3 covers 16 residues. The chain's CDR3 is CASRPGQGARDYGYTF. The CDR3, as DNA: TGTGCCAGCAGACCGGGACAGGGGGCGCGAGACTATGGCTACACCTTC.

V is TRBV6-1 and J is TRBJ2-1; D not certain. V lost 10 bases, J lost 1 base, and 11 bases lay in between. This CDR3 spans 13 amino acids. The germline CDR1 and CDR2 sequences are MNHNS and SASEGT. Here the CDR3 DNA reads TGTGCCAACAACGACGGATCCTACAATGAGCAGTTCTTC. Amino acid sequence: CANNDGSYNEQFF.

Only a few counts were recorded for this clonotype. The chain is built from TRBV5-1 and TRBJ1-2, with D perhaps TRBD1 (6 bases). CDR3 length equals 14 residues. Germline V CDR1 and CDR2: SGHRS, YFSETQ. With 4 bases removed from V and 3 bases from J, the gap between germline ends came to 13 bases. CDR3 sequence: CASSQQGADYGYTF. The CDR3, as DNA: TGCGCCAGCAGCCAACAGGGAGCAGACTATGGCTACACCTTC.

This chain links TRBV15 with TRBJ1-5; weak D call: TRBD1 (5 bases). Germline values: CDR1 LNHNV, CDR2 YYDKDF (reference sequence). Between the trimmed V and J ends, which lost 4 bases and 0 bases, there was a span of 10 bases. The CDR3 loop spans 15 amino acids. Here the CDR3 reads CATSKGLNSNQPQHF. The CDR3 DNA sequence: TGTGCCACCAGCAAGGGACTGAATAGCAATCAGCCCCAGCATTTT.

The V and J genes are TRBV2 and TRBJ2-7; D possibly corresponds to TRBD1 (5 bases). The germline V and J ends were trimmed by 10 bases and 0 bases, with 13 bases remaining between them. The germline V gene has CDR1 SNHLY and CDR2 FYNNEI. The length of the CDR3 is 13 residues. CDR3 sequence: CAMGRLSSYEQYF. The CDR3 nucleotides read TGTGCCATGGGGCGGCTAAGCTCCTACGAGCAGTACTTC.

J is TRBJ2-7 and V is TRBV11-2; 9 bases line up with TRBD2. The V gene end was trimmed by 5 bases and the J gene end by 2 bases; junction bases not matched to a gene: 10. Per the germline V gene, CDR1 is SGHAT and CDR2 is FQNNGV. The CDR3 runs 16 residues. This CDR3 reads CASSPWTSEKTYEQYV. CDR3 nucleotides: TGTGCCAGCAGCCCCTGGACTAGCGAAAAGACCTACGAGCAGTACGTC.

The table lists this clonotype with a few counts. This chain links TRBV19 with TRBJ1-1, with a tentative D call TRBD1 (5 bases). Trimming took 3 bases from V and 4 from J, leaving 12 bases between them. The CDR3 contains 14 residues. Germline V gene lookup returns CDR1 LNHDA and CDR2 SQIVND (reference sequence). The CDR3 reads CASSMGGTGTEAFF. The DNA for the CDR3 is TGTGCCAGTAGTATGGGAGGGACGGGCACTGAAGCTTTCTTT.

The V gene is TRBV5-8, the J gene TRBJ1-5, with 7 bases matching TRBD1. This CDR3 has 16 residues. Germline V gene lookup returns CDR1 SGHTS and CDR2 YDEGEE. The trim removed 0 bases at V and 6 bases at J, leaving 9 bases unmatched. Written as DNA, the CDR3 is TGTGCCAGCAGCTTGGATGAAGGGGGCTTATCTCAGCCCCAGCATTTT. Translating gives CASSLDEGGLSQPQHF. Full variable domain (missing parts from reference TRBV5-8 and TRBJ1-5): EAGVTQSPTHLIKTRGQQATLRCSPISGHTSVYWYQQALGLGLQFLLWYDEGEERNRGNFPPRFSGRQFPNYSSELNVNALELEDSALYLCASSLDEGGLSQPQHFGDGTRLSIL.

This clonotype was recorded at least ten times. The chain joins TRBV4-2 to TRBJ2-5; unclear D gene. The CDR3 spans 20 residues. CDR1 LGHNA and CDR2 YNFKEQ come from the germline V gene. The V gene lost 0 bases and the J gene lost 5 bases, with 28 bases spanning the gap. In nucleotides, the CDR3 is TGTGCCAGCAGCCAAGAGTATGGGGAACCCACCCAGGCCCTAATGGAGACCCAGTACTTC. Its translation is CASSQEYGEPTQALMETQYF.